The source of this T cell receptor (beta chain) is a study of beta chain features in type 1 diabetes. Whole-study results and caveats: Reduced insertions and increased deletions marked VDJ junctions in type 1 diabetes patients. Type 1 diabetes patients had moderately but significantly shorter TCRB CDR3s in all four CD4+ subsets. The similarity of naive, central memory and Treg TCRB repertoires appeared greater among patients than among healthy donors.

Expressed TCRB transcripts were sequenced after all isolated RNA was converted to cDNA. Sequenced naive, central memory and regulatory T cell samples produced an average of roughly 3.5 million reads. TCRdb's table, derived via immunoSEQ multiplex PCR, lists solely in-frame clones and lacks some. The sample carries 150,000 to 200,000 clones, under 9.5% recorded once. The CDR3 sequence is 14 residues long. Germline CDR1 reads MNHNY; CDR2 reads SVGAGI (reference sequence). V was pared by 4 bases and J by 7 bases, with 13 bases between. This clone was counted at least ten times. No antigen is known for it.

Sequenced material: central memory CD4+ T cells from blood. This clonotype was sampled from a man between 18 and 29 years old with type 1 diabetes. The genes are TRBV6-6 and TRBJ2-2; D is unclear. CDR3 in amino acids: CASSSSTGYGELFF. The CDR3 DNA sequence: TGTGCCAGCAGTTCGTCAACGGGTTACGGGGAGCTGTTTTTT.